Sequencing of this T cell receptor beta chain was carried out in a study of radiation and T cells in renal cell carcinoma (dated by TCRdb to the early 2020s). With respect to the entire study: In total, 50 to 60 samples underwent TCR beta sequencing: approximately 26 tumors plus 27 peripheral blood samples. Across all 55 or so samples, more than 4,000,000 unique CDR3 nucleotide sequences, encoding 2.5 million to 3 million unique CDR3 amino acid sequences, were identified. The last blood draw occurred 4 weeks after radiation, at the same time as nephrectomy. The paper as a whole reports these results and caveats: Because no pretreatment tumor biopsies were available, whether clonotypes were present in the tumor at baseline could not be determined. In blood, the top tumor clonotypes increased from baseline to 2 weeks after radiation and then shrank by 4 weeks, which suggests a temporary expansion of tumor-resident clones. Blood repertoire dynamics were not followed beyond 4 weeks after treatment. With a single-armed trial design, the study had no way to address how radiation dose or scheduling affects the TCR repertoire.

The CDR3 runs 13 amino acids, cysteine and phenylalanine included. The only DNA kept is the CDR3, 39 bases in frame from the first base. V loses 6 bases of germline sequence and J loses 3 bases, and the interval between the two ends is 9 bases. Via the germline V gene, CDR1 is MDHEN and CDR2 SYDVKM. TCR beta libraries were generated from genomic DNA with the immunoSEQ kit, following the manufacturer's recommendations. To prepare the libraries, a first multiplex PCR with proprietary primers was run, followed by a second PCR that added unique barcodes, and a bead cleanup was done after each round. A kit-provided positive control reaction and a negative control reaction were included in every sample batch. The final libraries were assessed on an Agilent 4200 TapeStation D1000 ScreenTape, pooled by volume, and quantified by qPCR. Sequencing was performed on an Illumina NextSeq500 using a MidOutput 150-cycle cartridge, with 156 Read1 cycles, 15 Index1 cycles, and the kit custom primers. The pooled library was loaded at 0.95 to 1 pM, with an approximately 21% PhiX control spiked in. The published analysis was carried out like this. Vendor-processed data were analyzed in R, and a clonotype was defined as all T cells sharing the same CDR3 nucleotide sequence. In the clone abundance analyses, frequencies were normalized to the 10,000 most abundant clones in each sample. Before analysis, public T cell clones were removed, and these numbered fewer than six per sample on average. An abundance difference of at least 32-fold between compartments was the criterion for calling clonotypes tumor-enriched or baseline blood-enriched. A beta-binomial differential abundance model was used to identify clonotypes that were expanded or contracted between blood time points. Tumor-blood repertoire similarity was measured with the Baroni-Urbani and Buser coefficient, and group comparisons used two-tailed Wilcoxon tests in R. The table was pulled from immuneACCESS by TCRdb, which kept in-frame rearrangements only. Such tables lose some clones; where checked, under half of the loss comes from unresolved V genes, and the rest has no known cause. Clone size and V and J calls were adopted from that table, with D and trimming inferred from the DNA. The sample table shows roughly 92,000 clones, and around 83% are seen once. The ten largest make up approximately 7.3% of the sample.

In regard to this clone: Its antigen remains unidentified. There are no base qualities to consult, and no much larger clone falls within one base.

The intended sense of this specimen's time point label: blood 4 weeks post-SBRT, at nephrectomy. The treatment or condition label, as the study defines it: 15 Gy SBRT to primary tumor, nephrectomy 4 weeks later. Samples were obtained from a clinical trial, in which 15 Gy stereotactic body radiation therapy was delivered to primary renal cell carcinomas and nephrectomy was performed 4 weeks later. To follow tumor-enriched clonotypes, peripheral blood was collected serially from radiation-treated patients at baseline and again at 2 weeks and 4 weeks after SBRT. All patients had renal cell carcinoma with clear cell pathology. The QIAamp DNA Blood Mini Kit (Qiagen) was used to prepare genomic DNA for TCR sequencing. The analyses included only samples that passed all quality control checks.

The clonotype was recovered from a man aged 60 to 69 with renal cell carcinoma. Sequences were derived from blood, sampled from a patient whose treatment included radiotherapy and nephrectomy. This receptor chain uses TRBV28 and TRBJ2-4, with an unclear D gene assignment. The nucleotide sequence is TGTGCCAGCAGGCTCGGCCACAAAAACATTCAGTACTTC. This yields the protein CASRLGHKNIQYF.